This TCR beta chain appears in the sequencing data of a study of T cell responses to AZD1222 COVID-19 vaccine. Study findings and constraints: Repertoire samples came only from after the peak T cell response. The sample set comprised mostly white British donors with more females, and clonal diversity was possibly underestimated. Regions 160-218 and 743-854 dominated among vaccine-associated CD4 TCRs spanning spike.

Concerning this clone: Antigen specificity is unknown.

This table comes from immunoSEQ multiplex PCR, and its TCRdb copy is limited to in-frame clones, with some not included. The table lists some 130,000 clones, roughly 90% of them singletons. With V trimmed by 4 bases and J by 1 base, 3 bases remained unmatched. Germline V gene lookup returns CDR1 SGHDN and CDR2 FVKESK. This CDR3 has 17 amino acids. The TCR was taken from an adult in good health. The sequencing used peripheral blood, collected on day 0 of AZD1222 vaccination. The chain uses TRBV14 and TRBJ2-1; 14 nucleotides agree with TRBD2. The CDR3 sequence: CASSPTSGRASYNEQFF. DNA for the CDR3: TGTGCCAGCAGCCCGACTAGCGGGAGGGCTTCCTACAATGAGCAGTTCTTC.